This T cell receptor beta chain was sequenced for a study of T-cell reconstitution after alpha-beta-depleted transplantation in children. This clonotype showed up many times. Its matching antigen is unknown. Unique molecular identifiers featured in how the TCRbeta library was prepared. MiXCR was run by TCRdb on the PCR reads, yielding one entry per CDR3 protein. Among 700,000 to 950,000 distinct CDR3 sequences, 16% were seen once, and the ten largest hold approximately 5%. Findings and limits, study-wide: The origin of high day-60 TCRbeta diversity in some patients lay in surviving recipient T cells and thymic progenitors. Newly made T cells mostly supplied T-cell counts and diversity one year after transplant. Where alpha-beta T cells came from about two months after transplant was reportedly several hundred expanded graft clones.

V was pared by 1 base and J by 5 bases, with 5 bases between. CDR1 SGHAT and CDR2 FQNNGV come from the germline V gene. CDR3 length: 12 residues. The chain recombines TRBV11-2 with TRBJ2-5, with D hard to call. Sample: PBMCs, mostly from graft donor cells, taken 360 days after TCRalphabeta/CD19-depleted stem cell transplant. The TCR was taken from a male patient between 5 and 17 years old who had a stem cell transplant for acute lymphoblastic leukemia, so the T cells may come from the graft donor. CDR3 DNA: TGTGCCAGCAGCTTAGCATATGAGACCCAGTACTTC. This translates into CASSLAYETQYF.